This T cell receptor (beta chain) was identified during a study of blood T cells in healthy people across ages. Every donor provided roughly 9.1 milliliters of peripheral blood. The CDR3 covers 16 residues. The V end was cut by 6 bases, the J end by 3 bases, with 19 bases between. Germline loops: CDR1 SNHLY, CDR2 FYNNEI. Primers used in a second PCR of roughly 7 to 11 cycles were a sample-barcoded 5' primer and a J-beta primer mix. TCRdb re-analysed the 5' RACE reads in MiXCR, keeping a single row per CDR3 protein. The sample has over 700,000 distinct CDR3 sequences; 20% to 25% are singletons. These records were also assigned to another study, of T cells of mothers and their children. That study adds: Each donor was one of three healthy Caucasian mothers or one of their six children. Thymic selection molds TCR recombination products alike in related and unrelated pairs. At a sensitivity of around 100 clones per million clonotypes, no persistent microchimeric T cell clones appeared.

The chain recombines TRBV2 with TRBJ2-3; D is unclear. Input material: blood. The receptor was isolated from a boy younger than 18 in good health. DNA for the CDR3: TGTGCCAGCAGCCTCGACGTGGCATCCTCGACAGATACGCAGTATTTT. Protein: CASSLDVASSTDTQYF.